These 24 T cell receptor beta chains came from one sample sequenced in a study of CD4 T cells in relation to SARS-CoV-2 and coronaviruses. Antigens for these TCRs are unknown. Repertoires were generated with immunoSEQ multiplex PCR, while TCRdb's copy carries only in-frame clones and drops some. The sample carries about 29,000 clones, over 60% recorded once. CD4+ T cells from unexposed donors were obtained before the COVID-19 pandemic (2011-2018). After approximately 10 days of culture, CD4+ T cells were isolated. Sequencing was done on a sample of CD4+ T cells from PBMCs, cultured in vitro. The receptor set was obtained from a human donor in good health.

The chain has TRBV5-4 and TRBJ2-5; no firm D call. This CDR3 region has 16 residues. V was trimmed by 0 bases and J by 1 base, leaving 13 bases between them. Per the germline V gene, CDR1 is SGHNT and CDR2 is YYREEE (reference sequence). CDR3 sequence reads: CASSLGLQEAQETQYF. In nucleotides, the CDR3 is TGTGCCAGCAGCTTGGGACTCCAAGAGGCCCAAGAGACCCAGTACTTC.

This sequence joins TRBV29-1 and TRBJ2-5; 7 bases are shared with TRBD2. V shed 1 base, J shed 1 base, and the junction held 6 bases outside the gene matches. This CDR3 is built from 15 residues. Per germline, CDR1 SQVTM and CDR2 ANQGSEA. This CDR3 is CSVEAAGPFQETQYF. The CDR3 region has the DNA TGCAGCGTTGAAGCAGCGGGGCCCTTCCAAGAGACCCAGTACTTC.

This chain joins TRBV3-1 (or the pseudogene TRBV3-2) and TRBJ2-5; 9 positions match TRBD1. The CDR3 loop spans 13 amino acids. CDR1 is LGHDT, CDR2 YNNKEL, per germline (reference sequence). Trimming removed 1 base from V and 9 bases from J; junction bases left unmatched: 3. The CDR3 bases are TGTGCCAGCAGCCAAGGACAGGGGGGGGCCCAGTACTTC. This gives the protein CASSQGQGGAQYF.

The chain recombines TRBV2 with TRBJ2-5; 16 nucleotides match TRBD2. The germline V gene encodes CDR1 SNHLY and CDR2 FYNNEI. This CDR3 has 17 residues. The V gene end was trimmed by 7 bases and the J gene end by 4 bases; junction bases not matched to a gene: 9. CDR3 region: CASITGLAGGPRETQYF. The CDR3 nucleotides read TGTGCCAGCATTACGGGACTAGCGGGGGGGCCGCGAGAGACCCAGTACTTC.

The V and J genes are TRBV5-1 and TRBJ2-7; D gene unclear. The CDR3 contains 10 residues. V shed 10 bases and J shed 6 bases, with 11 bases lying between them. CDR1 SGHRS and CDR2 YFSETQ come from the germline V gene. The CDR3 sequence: CAVQLCEQYF. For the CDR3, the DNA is TGCGCCGTCCAACTCTGCGAGCAGTACTTC.

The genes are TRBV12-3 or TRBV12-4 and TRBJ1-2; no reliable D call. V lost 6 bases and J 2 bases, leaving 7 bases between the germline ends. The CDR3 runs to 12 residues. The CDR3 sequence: CASRAINYGYTF. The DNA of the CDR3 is TGTGCCAGCAGGGCGATAAACTATGGCTACACCTTC.

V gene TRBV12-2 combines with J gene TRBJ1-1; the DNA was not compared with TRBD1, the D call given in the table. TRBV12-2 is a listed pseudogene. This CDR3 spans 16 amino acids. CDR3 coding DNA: TGTGCAAGTCGCCCGGGACAGGGGAGGGGAAACACTGAAGCTTTCTTT. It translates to CASRPGQGRGNTEAFF.

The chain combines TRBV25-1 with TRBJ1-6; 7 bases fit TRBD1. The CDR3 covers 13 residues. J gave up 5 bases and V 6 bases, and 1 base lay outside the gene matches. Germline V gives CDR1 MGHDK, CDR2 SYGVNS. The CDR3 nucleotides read TGTGCCAGCAGAGACAGGGATAATTCACCCCTCCACTTT. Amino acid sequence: CASRDRDNSPLHF.

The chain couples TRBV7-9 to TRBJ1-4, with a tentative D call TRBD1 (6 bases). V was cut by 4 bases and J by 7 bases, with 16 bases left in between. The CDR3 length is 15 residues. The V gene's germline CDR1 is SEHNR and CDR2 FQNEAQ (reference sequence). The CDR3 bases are TGTGCCAGCAGCTCAAGGGGGGGGACGTTTGAAAAACTGTTTTTT. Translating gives CASSSRGGTFEKLFF.

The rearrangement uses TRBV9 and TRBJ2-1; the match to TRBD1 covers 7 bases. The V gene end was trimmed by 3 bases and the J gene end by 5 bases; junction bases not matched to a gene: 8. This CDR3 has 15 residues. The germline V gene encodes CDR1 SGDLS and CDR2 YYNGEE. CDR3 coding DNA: TGTGCCAGCAGCGCGAGTCGGACAGGAGACAATGAGCAGTTCTTC. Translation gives CASSASRTGDNEQFF.

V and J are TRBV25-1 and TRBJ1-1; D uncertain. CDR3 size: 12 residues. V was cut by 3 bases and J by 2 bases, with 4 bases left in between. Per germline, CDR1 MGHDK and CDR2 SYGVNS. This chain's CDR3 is CASSEHNTEAFF. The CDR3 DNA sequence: TGTGCCAGCAGTGAGCACAACACTGAAGCTTTCTTT.

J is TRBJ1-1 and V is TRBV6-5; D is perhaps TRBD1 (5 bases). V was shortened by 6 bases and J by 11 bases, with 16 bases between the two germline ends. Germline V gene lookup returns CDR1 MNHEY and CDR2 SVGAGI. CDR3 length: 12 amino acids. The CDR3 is CASRSTSGFAFF. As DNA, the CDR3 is TGTGCCAGCAGATCAACATCAGGGTTTGCTTTCTTT.

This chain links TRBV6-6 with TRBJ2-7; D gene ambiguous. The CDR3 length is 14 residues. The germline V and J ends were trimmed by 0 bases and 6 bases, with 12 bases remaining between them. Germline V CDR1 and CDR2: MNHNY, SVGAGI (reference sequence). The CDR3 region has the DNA TGTGCCAGCAGTTACTCATCGGGCCTAGGCGAGCAGTACTTC. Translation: CASSYSSGLGEQYF.

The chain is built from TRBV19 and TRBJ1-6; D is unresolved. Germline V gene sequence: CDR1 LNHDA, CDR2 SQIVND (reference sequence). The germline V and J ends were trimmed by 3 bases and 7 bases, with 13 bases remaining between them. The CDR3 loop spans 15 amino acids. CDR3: CASSITRPNNSPLHF. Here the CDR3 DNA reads TGTGCCAGTAGTATCACGCGGCCAAACAATTCACCCCTCCACTTT.

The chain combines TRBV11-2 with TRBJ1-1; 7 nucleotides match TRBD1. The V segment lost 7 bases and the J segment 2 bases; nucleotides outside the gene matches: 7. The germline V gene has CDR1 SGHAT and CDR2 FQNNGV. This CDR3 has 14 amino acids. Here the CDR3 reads CASIAGTANTEAFF. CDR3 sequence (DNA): TGTGCCAGCATCGCTGGGACAGCCAACACTGAAGCTTTCTTT.

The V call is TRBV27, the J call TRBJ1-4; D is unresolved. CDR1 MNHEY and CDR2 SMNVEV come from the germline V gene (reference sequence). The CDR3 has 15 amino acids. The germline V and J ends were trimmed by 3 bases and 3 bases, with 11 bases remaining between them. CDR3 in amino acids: CASSFLGGSNEKLFF. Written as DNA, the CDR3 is TGTGCCAGCAGTTTTCTGGGTGGTTCTAATGAAAAACTGTTTTTT.

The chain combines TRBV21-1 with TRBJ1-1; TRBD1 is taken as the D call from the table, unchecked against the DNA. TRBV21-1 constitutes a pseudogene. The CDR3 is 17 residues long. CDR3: CASSKERAHSRGTEAFF. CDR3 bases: TGTGCCAGCAGCAAAGAAAGGGCCCATTCAAGGGGGACTGAAGCTTTCTTT.

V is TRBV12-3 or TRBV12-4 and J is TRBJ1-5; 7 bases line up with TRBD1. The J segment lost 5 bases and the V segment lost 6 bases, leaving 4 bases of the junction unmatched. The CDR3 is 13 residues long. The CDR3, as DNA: TGTGCCAGCAGGGGGACAGTTGATCAGCCCCAGCATTTT. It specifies CASRGTVDQPQHF.

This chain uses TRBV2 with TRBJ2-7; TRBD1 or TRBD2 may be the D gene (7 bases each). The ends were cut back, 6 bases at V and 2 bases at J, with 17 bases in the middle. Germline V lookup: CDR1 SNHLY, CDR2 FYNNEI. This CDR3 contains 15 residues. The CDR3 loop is CASRKGAGAAYEQYF. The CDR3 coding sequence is TGTGCCAGCAGGAAGGGGGCGGGGGCGGCCTACGAGCAGTACTTC.

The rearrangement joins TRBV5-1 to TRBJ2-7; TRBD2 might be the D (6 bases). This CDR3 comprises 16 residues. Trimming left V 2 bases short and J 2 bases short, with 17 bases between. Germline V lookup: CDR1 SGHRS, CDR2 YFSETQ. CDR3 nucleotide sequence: TGCGCCAGCAGCTTCACCCCTAGCACGGGGGCCTACGAGCAGTACTTC. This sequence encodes CASSFTPSTGAYEQYF. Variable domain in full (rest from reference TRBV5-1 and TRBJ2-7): KAGVTQTPRYLIKTRGQQVTLSCSPISGHRSVSWYQQTPGQGLQFLFEYFSETQRNKGNFPGRFSGRQFSNSRSEMNVSTLELGDSALYLCASSFTPSTGAYEQYFGPGTRLTVT.

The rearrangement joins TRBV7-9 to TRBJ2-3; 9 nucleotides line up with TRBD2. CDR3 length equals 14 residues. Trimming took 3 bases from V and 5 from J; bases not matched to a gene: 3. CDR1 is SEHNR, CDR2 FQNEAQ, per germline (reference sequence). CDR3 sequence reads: CASSFAGGQDTQYF. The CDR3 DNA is TGTGCCAGCAGCTTTGCGGGGGGGCAAGATACGCAGTATTTT.

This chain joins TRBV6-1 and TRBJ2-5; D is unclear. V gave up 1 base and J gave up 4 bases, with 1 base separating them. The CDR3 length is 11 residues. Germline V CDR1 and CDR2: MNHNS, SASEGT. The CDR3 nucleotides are TGTGCCAGCAGTGAAGGAGAGACCCAGTACTTC. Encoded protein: CASSEGETQYF.

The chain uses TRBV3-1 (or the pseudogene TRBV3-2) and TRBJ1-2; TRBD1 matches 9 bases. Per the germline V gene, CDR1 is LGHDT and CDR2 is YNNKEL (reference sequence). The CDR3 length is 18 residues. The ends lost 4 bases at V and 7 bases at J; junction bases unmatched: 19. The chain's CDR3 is CASSPLYGTGPQIGGYTF. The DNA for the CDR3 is TGTGCCAGCAGCCCTTTATATGGGACAGGGCCCCAAATTGGTGGCTACACCTTC.

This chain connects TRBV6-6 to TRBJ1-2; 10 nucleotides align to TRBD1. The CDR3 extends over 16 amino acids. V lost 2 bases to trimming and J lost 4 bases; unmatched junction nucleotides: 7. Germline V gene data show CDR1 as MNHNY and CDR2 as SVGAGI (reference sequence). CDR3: CASSYLSGQGGYGYTF. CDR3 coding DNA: TGTGCCAGCAGTTACCTTTCCGGACAGGGGGGCTATGGCTACACCTTC.